The 32 T cell receptor beta chains below all came from one sample that was sequenced in a study of T cells in Graves' hyperthyroidism and ophthalmopathy. TCR beta CDR3 sequences were amplified from RNA transcripts. Initially, a first-round RT-PCR of the TCR CDR3 employed the HTBI primer set. TCRdb fed the multiplex PCR reads into MiXCR, producing one record per CDR3 protein. The table lists about 480,000 distinct CDR3 sequences, 24% of them singletons. The sample was blood. The source of these receptors is a woman aged 30 to 39 with Graves' ophthalmopathy.

The V gene is TRBV6-1, the J gene TRBJ2-7; D might be TRBD1 (5 bases). Trimming took off 6 bases at V and 6 bases at J, with 18 bases between the two ends. The CDR3 is 14 amino acids. Germline assignment: CDR1 MNHNS and CDR2 SASEGT. The CDR3 nucleotides read TGTGCCAGCAGGCCAAACAGGCCCTGGGGCGAGCAGTACTTC. It yields the protein CASRPNRPWGEQYF.

This clonotype was recorded many times. The chain uses TRBV7-9 and TRBJ1-1; a possible D gene is TRBD1 (5 bases). The CDR3 contains 15 residues. Germline V gene data show CDR1 as SEHNR and CDR2 as FQNEAQ (reference sequence). Deletions cut 5 bases from V and 0 bases from J, with 13 bases between. Here the CDR3 DNA reads TGTGCCAGCAGCGCCCCAAGGGGCATGAACACTGAAGCTTTCTTT. Protein sequence: CASSAPRGMNTEAFF.

The V call is TRBV6-1, the J call TRBJ2-7; 9 positions match TRBD2. This CDR3 contains 16 residues. The V gene end was trimmed by 1 base and the J gene end by 0 bases; junction bases not matched to a gene: 4. Germline V gives CDR1 MNHNS, CDR2 SASEGT. The chain's CDR3 is CASSEGGAGGSYEQYF. In DNA, the CDR3 is TGTGCCAGCAGTGAAGGGGGAGCGGGGGGCTCCTACGAGCAGTACTTC.

This clonotype was found a few times. The chain links TRBV28 to TRBJ2-7; 7 bases are shared with TRBD1. The germline V gene has CDR1 MDHEN and CDR2 SYDVKM. This CDR3 has 14 amino acids. V was pared by 3 bases and J by 5 bases, with 7 bases of the junction left unmatched. The CDR3 bases are TGTGCCAGCAGTTTCACCGACAGGGAGCACGAGCAGTACTTC. This translates into CASSFTDREHEQYF.

This clonotype occurred many times. This sequence joins TRBV7-3 and TRBJ2-7; 7 nucleotides align to TRBD2. The V gene's germline CDR1 is SGHTA and CDR2 FQGTGA. V was clipped by 4 bases and J by 5 bases; unmatched bases: 14. The CDR3 is 16 residues long. DNA for the CDR3: TGTGCCAGCAGCTCGTTAGGAAGGGCGGGAGTAGACGAGCAGTACTTC. Translated: CASSSLGRAGVDEQYF.

The V call is TRBV7-2, the J call TRBJ1-1; 7 positions agree with TRBD1. Germline values: CDR1 SGHTA, CDR2 FQGNSA. This CDR3 contains 15 residues. Trimming removed 5 bases from V and 1 base from J; junction bases left unmatched: 7. DNA for the CDR3: TGTGCCAGCAGCCAAAGGGGGGACAGGAACACTGAAGCTTTCTTT. It yields the protein CASSQRGDRNTEAFF.

V usage is TRBV5-1 and J usage is TRBJ1-2, with D uncertain. The CDR3 length is 16 residues. The germline gives CDR1 SGHRS, CDR2 YFSETQ. V lost 0 bases and J lost 3, with 15 bases in between. CDR3 nucleotide sequence: TGCGCCAGCAGCTTGGGGGAGGCCTACAATCACTATGGCTACACCTTC. Amino acid sequence: CASSLGEAYNHYGYTF.

This clonotype was counted ten times or more. The V call is TRBV20-1, the J call TRBJ2-7, with 13 bases identical to TRBD2. V dropped 5 bases and J dropped 1; count of bases not matched to a gene: 11. CDR1 and CDR2 from the germline V gene are DFQATT and SNEGSKA (reference sequence). This CDR3 contains 17 residues. The DNA for the CDR3 is TGCAGTGCTCGACTAGCGGGGGGCTATCAAAGGTCCTACGAGCAGTACTTC. Translating gives CSARLAGGYQRSYEQYF.

As for this clonotype: This may be a read error: a much more frequent sequence differs by one nucleotide. This chain connects TRBV29-1 to TRBJ2-5; D is perhaps TRBD1 (5 bases). Germline CDR1 SQVTM, CDR2 ANQGSEA. The CDR3 is 13 residues long. CDR3 residues: CSVIQGYEETQDF. The CDR3 DNA is TGCAGCGTTATCCAGGGCTATGAAGAGACCCAGGACTTC.

Many counts were recorded for this clonotype. This chain uses TRBV6-1 with TRBJ2-5; the D call may be TRBD1 or TRBD2 (6 bases each). From germline, CDR1 is MNHNS and CDR2 SASEGT. CDR3 size: 16 residues. Trimming cost V 4 bases and J 1 base, with 16 bases left between them. The CDR3 loop reads CASSASLRGVQETQYF. Written as DNA, the CDR3 is TGTGCCAGCAGTGCCTCCTTGAGGGGGGTCCAAGAGACCCAGTACTTC.

This clonotype was observed at least ten times. J is TRBJ1-1 and V is TRBV30; D gene unclear. The germline CDR1 and CDR2 sequences are GTSNPN and SVGIG (reference sequence). The ends were cut back, 3 bases at V and 3 bases at J, with 8 bases in the middle. CDR3 size: 12 residues. The CDR3 nucleotides are TGTGCCTGGAGGTATATATACACTGAAGCTTTCTTT. This translates into CAWRYIYTEAFF.

Ten or more counts support this clonotype. This chain links TRBV12-3 or TRBV12-4 with TRBJ2-5; tentative D call: TRBD1 (6 bases). V was trimmed by 5 bases and J by 4 bases, leaving 17 bases between them. This CDR3 spans 15 amino acids. Here the CDR3 reads CASSLLPGDRETQYF. The CDR3 bases are TGTGCCAGCAGTCTACTCCCAGGGGATCGAGAGACCCAGTACTTC.

This clonotype appeared many times. The rearrangement uses TRBV12-3 or TRBV12-4 and TRBJ2-5; weak D call: TRBD1 (6 bases). This CDR3 contains 16 residues. Trimming left V 5 bases short and J 1 base short, with 17 bases between. CDR3 bases: TGTGCCAGCAGTGAGGGGCAGGGGACCCTCCAAGAGACCCAGTACTTC. Its translation is CASSEGQGTLQETQYF.

This clonotype was detected only a few times. The chain is built from TRBV20-1 and TRBJ2-7; 12 nucleotides agree with TRBD1. J lost 5 bases, V lost 5 bases, and 7 bases had no gene match. This CDR3 contains 14 residues. Germline CDR1 is DFQATT and CDR2 is SNEGSKA (reference sequence). This CDR3 reads CSASGTGGPHEQYF. The CDR3 nucleotides read TGCAGTGCTTCCGGGACAGGGGGCCCCCACGAGCAGTACTTC.

This clonotype occurred many times. The rearrangement joins TRBV4-1 to TRBJ1-1; D ambiguous. CDR3 length equals 14 residues. The germline V and J ends were trimmed by 1 base and 9 bases, with 15 bases remaining between them. CDR1 and CDR2 from the germline V gene are MGHRA and YSYEKL. CDR3 nucleotides: TGCGCCAGCAGCCAAGGGTCGAGGGCAACTAAAGCTTTCTTT. This sequence encodes CASSQGSRATKAFF.

This clonotype appeared a few times. V and J are TRBV28 and TRBJ2-7; D not resolved. The CDR3 has 12 residues. Germline loops: CDR1 MDHEN, CDR2 SYDVKM. Trimming cost V 3 bases and J 5 bases, with 8 bases left between them. The DNA of the CDR3 is TGTGCCAGCAGTTTTGGTAGGGACGAGCAGTACTTC. Translated: CASSFGRDEQYF.

This clonotype appeared many times. The chain employs TRBV15 and TRBJ2-7; possibly TRBD1 for D (7 bases). The CDR3 contains 15 residues. The germline CDR1 and CDR2 sequences are LNHNV and YYDKDF (reference sequence). V gave up 0 bases and J gave up 2 bases, with 11 bases separating them. The CDR3 loop is CATSREGGQTYEQYF. DNA of the CDR3: TGTGCCACCAGCAGAGAGGGGGGACAGACCTACGAGCAGTACTTC.

This clonotype appeared a few times. Possible read error: a much larger clone is one base away. The J gene is TRBJ1-1, the V gene TRBV6-5; D possibly corresponds to TRBD1 (5 bases). The CDR3 runs 13 residues. Germline CDR1 and CDR2: MNHEY and SVGAGI. The CDR3: CARRQSVGGATFF. For the CDR3, the DNA is TGTGCCCGCAGACAATCGGTCGGGGGTGCGACTTTCTTT.

The rearrangement joins TRBV7-8 to TRBJ1-5, with D possibly TRBD1 on 6 matching bases. V gave up 5 bases and J gave up 5 bases, with 13 bases separating them. The germline V gene encodes CDR1 SGHVS and CDR2 FQNEAQ. This CDR3 contains 14 residues. The CDR3 sequence is CASSPHRVHQPQHF. The CDR3 region has the DNA TGTGCCAGCAGCCCCCACAGGGTCCATCAGCCCCAGCATTTT. Filled out from reference TRBV7-8 and TRBJ1-5, the complete variable domain reads GAGVSQSPRYKVAKRGQDVALRCDPISGHVSLFWYQQALGQGPEFLTYFQNEAQLDKSGLPSDRFFAERPEGSVSTLKIQRTQQEDSAVYLCASSPHRVHQPQHFGDGTRLSIL.

V and J are TRBV30 and TRBJ2-7; possible D gene TRBD1, 5 bases. The CDR3 consists of 14 residues. The V end was cut by 0 bases, the J end by 3 bases, with 12 bases between. Germline loops: CDR1 GTSNPN, CDR2 SVGIG (reference sequence). CDR3 residues: CAWSVPGKGYEQYF. CDR3 coding DNA: TGTGCCTGGAGTGTACCAGGGAAGGGCTACGAGCAGTACTTC.

The chain recombines TRBV2 with TRBJ2-7; no clear D gene. Germline V gene lookup returns CDR1 SNHLY and CDR2 FYNNEI. With 5 bases removed from V and 0 bases from J, the gap between germline ends came to 11 bases. The CDR3 runs 14 residues. DNA of the CDR3: TGTGCCAGCAGTAAAGAGGCCTCCTCCTACGAGCAGTACTTC. It specifies CASSKEASSYEQYF.

V gene TRBV28 combines with J gene TRBJ2-5, with D maybe TRBD2 (6 bases). Germline CDR1 and CDR2: MDHEN and SYDVKM. Trimming cost V 2 bases and J 6 bases, with 13 bases left between them. The CDR3 contains 14 residues. The CDR3 is CASSLGTGGKTQYF. Written as DNA, the CDR3 is TGTGCCAGCAGTTTAGGGACTGGTGGTAAGACCCAGTACTTC.

The CDR3 protein is CASSQSAWVGVLTF. The CDR3 region has the DNA TGCGCCAGCAGCCAATCCGCCTGGGTCGGCGTCCTGACTTTC. The chain combines TRBV4-1 with TRBJ2-6; D is uncertain. The germline V gene encodes CDR1 MGHRA and CDR2 YSYEKL. This CDR3 is built from 14 residues. Trimming cost V 2 bases and J 12 bases, with 14 bases left between them.

This clonotype was seen ten or more times. Relative to the germline gene, one junction end is altered; a read error may explain this. The chain recombines TRBV5-1 with TRBJ1-5; possibly TRBD1 for D (6 bases). This CDR3 region has 13 residues. Looked up from germline, CDR1 is SGHRS and CDR2 is YFSETQ. CDR3 sequence (DNA): TGTGCCAGCAGTTTGGGACAAGGCCAGCCCCAGCATTTT. It yields the protein CASSLGQGQPQHF.

This clonotype was found once. The chain carries TRBV7-6 and TRBJ2-2; D unresolved. CDR3 length: 14 residues. Germline V gene data show CDR1 as SGHVS and CDR2 as FNYEAQ. V was clipped by 1 base and J by 6 bases, with 9 bases between them. The DNA for the CDR3 is TGTGCCAGCAGCTTAGTGATGGTCCCCGGGGAGCTGTTTTTT. Residues: CASSLVMVPGELFF.

This clonotype was recorded at least ten times. The gene calls are TRBV5-1 and TRBJ1-1; 7 bases match TRBD1. Per germline, CDR1 SGHRS and CDR2 YFSETQ. The CDR3 loop spans 13 amino acids. The V segment lost 6 bases and the J segment 1 base; nucleotides outside the gene matches: 3. The CDR3 DNA reads as TGCGCCAGCAAAGGACAGGAGAACACTGAAGCTTTCTTT. This encodes CASKGQENTEAFF.

The chain recombines TRBV10-3 with TRBJ1-2, with a tentative D call TRBD1 (6 bases). Germline V gene sequence: CDR1 ENHRY, CDR2 SYGVKD. Trimming removed 2 bases from V and 3 bases from J, with 19 bases in between. CDR3 length: 17 residues. The CDR3 is CAISEPRLQGMDYGYTF. Written as DNA, the CDR3 is TGTGCCATCAGTGAGCCCCGATTACAGGGCATGGACTATGGCTACACCTTC.

This rearrangement joins TRBV19 to TRBJ2-2; 8 positions agree with TRBD1. CDR3 length: 16 amino acids. Germline V CDR1 and CDR2: LNHDA, SQIVND (reference sequence). J was trimmed by 4 bases and V by 8 bases; bases with no gene match: 12. DNA of the CDR3: TGTGCCAGTGCTCAGGGGGCGAGGATGCTCACCGGGGAGCTGTTTTTT. It yields the protein CASAQGARMLTGELFF.

This clonotype was seen only a few times. The chain combines TRBV12-3 or TRBV12-4 with TRBJ1-5; D gene uncertain. This CDR3 has 15 amino acids. Deletions cut 3 bases from V and 0 bases from J, with 9 bases between. The DNA of the CDR3 is TGTGCCAGCAGTTTTTACAGAAGTAGCAATCAGCCCCAGCATTTT. Its translation is CASSFYRSSNQPQHF.

This clonotype has a count of ten or more. The V call is TRBV27, the J call TRBJ1-2, with a possible D match to TRBD1 (6 bases). The CDR3 sequence is 14 residues long. Germline V CDR1 and CDR2: MNHEY, SMNVEV (reference sequence). V was pared by 5 bases and J by 4 bases, with 14 bases between. Here the CDR3 DNA reads TGTGCCAGCAGTGATTTACAGGGCGTCTATGGCTACACCTTC. Translated, it gives CASSDLQGVYGYTF.

This clonotype was recorded at least ten times. The gene calls are TRBV5-1 and TRBJ2-7, with D tentatively TRBD1 (8 bases). Germline V gene sequence: CDR1 SGHRS, CDR2 YFSETQ. The CDR3 has 16 residues. The V end was cut by 4 bases, the J end by 2 bases, with 19 bases between. The CDR3 region has the DNA TGCGCCAGCAGCGGGACGGACAGGGAGGGGACCTACGAGCAGTACTTC. Protein product: CASSGTDREGTYEQYF.

The table lists this clonotype with many counts. V gene TRBV5-1 combines with J gene TRBJ2-2; D might be TRBD2 (6 bases). The CDR3 consists of 13 residues. The germline gives CDR1 SGHRS, CDR2 YFSETQ. The ends were cut back, 7 bases at V and 6 bases at J, with 13 bases in the middle. The CDR3 DNA follows: TGCGCCAGCCGGGAGCCAGGCGCCGGGGAGCTGTTTTTT. Protein sequence: CASREPGAGELFF.